The TCR beta chain described here comes from a study of cytomegalovirus exposure and HLA in healthy donors. Findings and limits, study-wide: The tendency of first-cohort TCR clusters to co-occur in the roughly 130 validation repertoires emerged from a later analysis. 164 TCR beta chains were listed as cytomegalovirus-associated.

Germline loops: CDR1 SNHLY, CDR2 FYNNEI. Trimming left V 9 bases short and J 3 bases short, with 15 bases between. CDR3 length: 13 residues. Repertoires were generated with immunoSEQ multiplex PCR, while TCRdb's copy carries only in-frame clones and drops some. The table includes approximately 100,000 clones, approximately 91% detected once. From the 120-subject validation cohort, which was separate from the approximately 720-subject first cohort, the donors were drawn. In this sample, this clone turned up once. Its target is unknown. The specimen sequenced was PBMCs. This chain links TRBV2 with TRBJ2-7; tentative D call: TRBD2 (6 bases). This clonotype was obtained from a woman aged 18 to 35 in good health and CMV-seronegative. The CDR3 here is CASRAGLYYEQYF. CDR3 coding DNA: TGTGCCAGTAGGGCGGGACTTTACTACGAGCAGTACTTC.